The sequence of this TCR beta chain was determined in a study of blood T cell repertoires in COVID-19. Study background: Spain, Italy and the United States supplied samples that represented acute and convalescent COVID-19. Sources were T cells, B-cell-depleted T cells, or PBMCs; the material itself was cDNA or gDNA.

The CDR3 has 17 residues. Germline V gives CDR1 SGHVS, CDR2 FNYEAQ. V gave up 5 bases and J gave up 4 bases, with 21 bases separating them. As processed by the authors: Amplification from reference gene primers served as the basis for estimated nucleated cell counts. Sequencing was performed with immunoSEQ multiplex PCR; in TCRdb, only in-frame clones are kept and a portion is missing. Clonal size and the V and J genes are those of that table, whereas D and trimming came from the DNA. The table lists 250,000 to 350,000 clones, roughly nine tenths of them singletons. This receptor was taken from a woman aged 45-65 years who had recovered from COVID-19. Sequencing was carried out using peripheral blood. The chain recombines TRBV7-6 with TRBJ1-3; a possible D gene is TRBD1 (6 bases). CDR3 in DNA: TGTGCCAGCAGCCTAACACCCCCAGGGGCGCTGGGAAACACCATATATTTT. Translated: CASSLTPPGALGNTIYF.